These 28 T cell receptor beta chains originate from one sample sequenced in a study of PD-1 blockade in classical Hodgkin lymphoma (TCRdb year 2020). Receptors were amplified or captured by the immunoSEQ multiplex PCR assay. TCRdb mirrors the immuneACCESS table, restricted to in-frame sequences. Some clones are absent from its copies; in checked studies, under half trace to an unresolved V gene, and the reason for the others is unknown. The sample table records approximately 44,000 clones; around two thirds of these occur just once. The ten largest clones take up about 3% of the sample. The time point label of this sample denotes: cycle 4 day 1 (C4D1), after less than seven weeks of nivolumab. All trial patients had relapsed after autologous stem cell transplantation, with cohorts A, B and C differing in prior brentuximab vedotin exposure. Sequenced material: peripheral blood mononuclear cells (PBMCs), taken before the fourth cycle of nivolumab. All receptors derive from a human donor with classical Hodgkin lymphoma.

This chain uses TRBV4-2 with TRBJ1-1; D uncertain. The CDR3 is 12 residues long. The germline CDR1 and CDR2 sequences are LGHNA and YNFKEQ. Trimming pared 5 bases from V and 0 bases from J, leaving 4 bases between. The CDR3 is CASSNLNTEAFF. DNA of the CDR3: TGTGCCAGCAGCAACCTGAACACTGAAGCTTTCTTT.

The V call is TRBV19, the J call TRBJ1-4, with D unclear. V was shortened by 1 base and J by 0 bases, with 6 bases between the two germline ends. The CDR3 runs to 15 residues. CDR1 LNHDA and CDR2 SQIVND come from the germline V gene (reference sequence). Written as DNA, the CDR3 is TGTGCCAGTAGTATAGCCGGAGCAACTAATGAAAAACTGTTTTTT. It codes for CASSIAGATNEKLFF.

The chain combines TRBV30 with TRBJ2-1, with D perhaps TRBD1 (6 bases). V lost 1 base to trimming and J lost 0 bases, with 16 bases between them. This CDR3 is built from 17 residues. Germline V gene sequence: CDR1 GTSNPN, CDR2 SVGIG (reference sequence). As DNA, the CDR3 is TGTGCCTGGAGTGGGGACACAGGGTACAGCTCCTACAATGAGCAGTTCTTC. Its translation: CAWSGDTGYSSYNEQFF. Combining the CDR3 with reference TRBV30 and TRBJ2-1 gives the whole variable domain SQTIHQWPATLVQPVGSPLSLECTVEGTSNPNLYWYRQAAGRGLQLLFYSVGIGQISSEVPQNLSASRPQDRQFILSSKKLLLSDSGFYLCAWSGDTGYSSYNEQFFGPGTRLTVL.

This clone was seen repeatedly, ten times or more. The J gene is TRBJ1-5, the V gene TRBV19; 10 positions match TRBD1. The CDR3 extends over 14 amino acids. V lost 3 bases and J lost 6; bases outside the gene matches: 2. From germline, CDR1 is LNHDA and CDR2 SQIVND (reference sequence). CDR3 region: CASSIGQGGQPQHF. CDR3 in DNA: TGTGCCAGTAGTATCGGACAGGGGGGTCAGCCCCAGCATTTT.

The CDR3 DNA follows: TGTGCCAGCAGCCGACGACAGGGCATATCCTATGGCTACACCTTC. This encodes CASSRRQGISYGYTF. The genes are TRBV14 and TRBJ1-2; 7 nucleotides line up with TRBD1. The CDR3 is 15 amino acids. Unmatched junction bases numbered 9, after V lost 4 bases and J lost 4 bases. The V gene's germline CDR1 is SGHDN and CDR2 FVKESK.

CDR3 sequence: CASSPFWRGADTQYF. The CDR3 DNA is TGTGCCAGCAGCCCTTTTTGGAGGGGGGCAGATACGCAGTATTTT. The rearrangement joins TRBV9 to TRBJ2-3; D may correspond to TRBD1 or TRBD2 (6 bases each). Trimming pared 4 bases from V and 4 bases from J, leaving 16 bases between. Germline V gives CDR1 SGDLS, CDR2 YYNGEE. This CDR3 spans 15 amino acids. The entire variable domain, with the rest obtained from reference TRBV9 and TRBJ2-3, is as follows: DSGVTQTPKHLITATGQRVTLRCSPRSGDLSVYWYQQSLDQGLQFLIQYYNGEERAKGNILERFSAQQFPDLHSELNLSSLELGDSALYFCASSPFWRGADTQYFGPGTRLTVL.

The CDR3 nucleotides read TGTGCCAGCAGTTTATTTACTAGGGTTAACTATGGCTACACCTTC. Amino acids: CASSLFTRVNYGYTF. V gene TRBV28 combines with J gene TRBJ1-2, with no clear D. V lost 1 base to trimming and J lost 1 base, with 10 bases between them. Germline assignment: CDR1 MDHEN and CDR2 SYDVKM. There are 15 residues in the CDR3.

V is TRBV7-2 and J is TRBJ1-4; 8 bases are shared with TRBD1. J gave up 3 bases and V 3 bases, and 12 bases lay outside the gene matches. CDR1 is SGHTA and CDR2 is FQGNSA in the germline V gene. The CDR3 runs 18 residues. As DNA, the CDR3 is TGTGCCAGCAGCTTTCGGACAGGGCGAAGTCTGGCTAATGAAAAACTGTTTTTT. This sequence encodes CASSFRTGRSLANEKLFF.

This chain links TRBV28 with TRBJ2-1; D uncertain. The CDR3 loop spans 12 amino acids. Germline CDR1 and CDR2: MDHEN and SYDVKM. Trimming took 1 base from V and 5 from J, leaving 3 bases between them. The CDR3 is CASSLYDNEQFF. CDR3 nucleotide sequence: TGTGCCAGCAGTTTATATGACAATGAGCAGTTCTTC.

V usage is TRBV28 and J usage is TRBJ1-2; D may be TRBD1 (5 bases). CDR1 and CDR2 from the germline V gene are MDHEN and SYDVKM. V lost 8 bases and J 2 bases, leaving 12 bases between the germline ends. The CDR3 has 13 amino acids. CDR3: CASGGGGNYGYTF. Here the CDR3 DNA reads TGTGCCAGCGGGGGAGGCGGGAACTATGGCTACACCTTC.

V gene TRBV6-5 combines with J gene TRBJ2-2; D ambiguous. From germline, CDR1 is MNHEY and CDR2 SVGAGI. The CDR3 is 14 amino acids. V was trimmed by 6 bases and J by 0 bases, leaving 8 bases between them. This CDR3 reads CASRPRTNTGELFF. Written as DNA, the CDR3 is TGTGCCAGCAGGCCGCGGACGAACACCGGGGAGCTGTTTTTT.

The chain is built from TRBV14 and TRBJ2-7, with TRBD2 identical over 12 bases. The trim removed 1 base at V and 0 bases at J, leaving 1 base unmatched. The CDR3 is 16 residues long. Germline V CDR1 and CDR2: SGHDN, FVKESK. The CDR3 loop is CASSQVGLAGSYEQYF. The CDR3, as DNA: TGTGCCAGCAGCCAAGTGGGACTAGCGGGCTCCTACGAGCAGTACTTC.

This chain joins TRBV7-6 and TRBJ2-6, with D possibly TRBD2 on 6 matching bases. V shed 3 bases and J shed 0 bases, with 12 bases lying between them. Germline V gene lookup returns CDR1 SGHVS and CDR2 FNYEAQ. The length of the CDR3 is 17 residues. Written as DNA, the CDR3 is TGTGCCAGCAGCTTGATGGTAGCGGTCTCTGGGGCCAACGTCCTGACTTTC. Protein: CASSLMVAVSGANVLTF.

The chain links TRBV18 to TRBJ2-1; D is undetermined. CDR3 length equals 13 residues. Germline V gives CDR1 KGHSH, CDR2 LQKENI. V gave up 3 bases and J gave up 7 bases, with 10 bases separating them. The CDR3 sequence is CASSPLNGNEQFF. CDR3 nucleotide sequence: TGTGCCAGCTCACCGCTAAATGGGAATGAGCAGTTCTTC. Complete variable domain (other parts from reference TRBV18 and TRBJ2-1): NAGVMQNPRHLVRRRGQEARLRCSPMKGHSHVYWYRQLPEEGLKFMVYLQKENIIDESGMPKERFSAEFPKEGPSILRIQQVVRGDSAAYFCASSPLNGNEQFFGPGTRLTVL.

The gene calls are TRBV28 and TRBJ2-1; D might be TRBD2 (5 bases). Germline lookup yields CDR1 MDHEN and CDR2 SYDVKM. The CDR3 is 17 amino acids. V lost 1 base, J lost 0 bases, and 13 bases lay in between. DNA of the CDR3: TGTGCCAGCAGTTTATTACGGGGTACGAGCTCCTACAATGAGCAGTTCTTC. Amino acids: CASSLLRGTSSYNEQFF.

Here the CDR3 reads CASSSTLGASFWFF. The CDR3 DNA is TGTGCCAGCAGCAGTACTCTCGGGGCTAGTTTTTGGTTCTTC. This chain uses TRBV7-2 with TRBJ2-1; the D call may be TRBD1 or TRBD2 (5 bases each). The CDR3 consists of 14 residues. Germline-derived CDR1 and CDR2 are SGHTA and FQGNSA. Trimming left V 5 bases short and J 15 bases short, with 23 bases between. Together with reference TRBV7-2 and TRBJ2-1, the CDR3 gives the full variable domain: GAGVSQSPSNKVTEKGKDVELRCDPISGHTALYWYRQSLGQGLEFLIYFQGNSAPDKSGLPSDRFSAERTGGSVSTLTIQRTQQEDSAVYLCASSSTLGASFWFFGPGTRLTVL.

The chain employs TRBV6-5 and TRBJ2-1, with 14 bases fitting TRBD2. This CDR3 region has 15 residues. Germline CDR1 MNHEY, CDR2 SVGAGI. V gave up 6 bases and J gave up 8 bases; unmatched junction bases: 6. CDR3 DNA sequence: TGTGCCAGCAGAGAGTTGGGACTAGCGGGAGATGAGCAGTTCTTC. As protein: CASRELGLAGDEQFF.

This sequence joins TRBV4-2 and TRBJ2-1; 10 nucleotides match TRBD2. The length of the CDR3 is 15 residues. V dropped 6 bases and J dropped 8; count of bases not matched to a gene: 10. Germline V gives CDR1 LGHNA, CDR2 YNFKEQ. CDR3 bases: TGTGCCAGCAGTGTGACGACTAGCGGGTTATATGAGCAGTTCTTC. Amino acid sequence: CASSVTTSGLYEQFF.

The chain's CDR3 is CASSQGGGGETQYF. The CDR3 DNA is TGCGCCAGCAGCCAAGGAGGGGGGGGAGAGACCCAGTACTTC. The J gene is TRBJ2-5, the V gene TRBV4-3, with D possibly being TRBD2 (7 bases). V was clipped by 1 base and J by 4 bases, with 10 bases between them. Per germline, CDR1 LGHNA and CDR2 YSLEER. The CDR3 totals 14 residues.

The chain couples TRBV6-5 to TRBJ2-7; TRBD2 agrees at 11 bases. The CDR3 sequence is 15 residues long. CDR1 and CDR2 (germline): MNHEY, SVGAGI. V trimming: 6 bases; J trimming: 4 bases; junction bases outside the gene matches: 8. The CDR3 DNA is TGTGCCAGCAGGCGGGACCTAGCGGGGGGATACGAGCAGTACTTC. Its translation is CASRRDLAGGYEQYF.

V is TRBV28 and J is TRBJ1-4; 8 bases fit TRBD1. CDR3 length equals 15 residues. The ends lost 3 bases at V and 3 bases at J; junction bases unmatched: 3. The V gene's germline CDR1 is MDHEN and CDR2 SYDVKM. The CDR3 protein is CASSLQGAANEKLFF. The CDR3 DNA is TGTGCCAGCAGTTTGCAGGGGGCTGCTAATGAAAAACTGTTTTTT.

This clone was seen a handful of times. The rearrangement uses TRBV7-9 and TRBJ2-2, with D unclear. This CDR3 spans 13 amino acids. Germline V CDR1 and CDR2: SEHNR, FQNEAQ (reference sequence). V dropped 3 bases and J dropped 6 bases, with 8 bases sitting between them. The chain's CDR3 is CASSFSLAGELFF. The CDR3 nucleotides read TGTGCCAGCAGCTTTTCGTTGGCCGGGGAGCTGTTTTTT.

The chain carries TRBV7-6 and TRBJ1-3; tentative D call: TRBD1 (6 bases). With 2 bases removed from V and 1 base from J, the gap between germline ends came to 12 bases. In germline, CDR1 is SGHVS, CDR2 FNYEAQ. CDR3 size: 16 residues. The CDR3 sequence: CASSLTGTGSGNTIYF. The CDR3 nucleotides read TGTGCCAGCAGCTTAACGGGTACAGGGTCTGGAAACACCATATATTTT.

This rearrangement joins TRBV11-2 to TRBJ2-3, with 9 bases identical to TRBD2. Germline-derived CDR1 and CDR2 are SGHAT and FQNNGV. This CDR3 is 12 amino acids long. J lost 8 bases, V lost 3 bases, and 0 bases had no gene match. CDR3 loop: CASSFSGSTQYF. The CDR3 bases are TGTGCCAGCAGCTTTAGCGGGAGTACGCAGTATTTT.

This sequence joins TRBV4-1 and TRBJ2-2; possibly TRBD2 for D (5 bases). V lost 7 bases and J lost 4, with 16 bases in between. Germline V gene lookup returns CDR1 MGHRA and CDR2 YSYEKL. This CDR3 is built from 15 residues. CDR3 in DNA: TGCGCCAGCACCCCGGGTAGAGGGAGCACCGGGGAGCTGTTTTTT. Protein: CASTPGRGSTGELFF.

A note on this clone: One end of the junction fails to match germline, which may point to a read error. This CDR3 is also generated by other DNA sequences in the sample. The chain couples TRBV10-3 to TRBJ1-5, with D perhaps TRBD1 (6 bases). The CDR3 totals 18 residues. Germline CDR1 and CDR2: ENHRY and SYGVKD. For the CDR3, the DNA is TGTGCCATCAGTGAGTCAATAATGGCAGGGGTGGGCAACCAGCCCCAGCATTTT. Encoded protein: CAISESIMAGVGNQPQHF.

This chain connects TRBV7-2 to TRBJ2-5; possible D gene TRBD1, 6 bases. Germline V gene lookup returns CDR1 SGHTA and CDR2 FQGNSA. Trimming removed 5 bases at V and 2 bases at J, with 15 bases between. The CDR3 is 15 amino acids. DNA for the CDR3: TGTGCCAGCAGCCTGACCGGGACAAAGCAAGAGACCCAGTACTTC. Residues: CASSLTGTKQETQYF.

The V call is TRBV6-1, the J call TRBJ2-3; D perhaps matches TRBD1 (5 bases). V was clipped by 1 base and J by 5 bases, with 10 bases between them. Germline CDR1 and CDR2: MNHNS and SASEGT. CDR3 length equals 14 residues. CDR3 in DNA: TGTGCCAGCAGTGAAGGGCTAGGGGTAGATACGCAGTATTTT. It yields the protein CASSEGLGVDTQYF.